This T cell receptor (beta chain) was observed in a study of response to subunit inactivated influenza vaccine. Notes on the study in general: That few new T cells are recruited by each seasonal influenza vaccination was the authors' suggestion.

V was shortened by 10 bases and J by 6 bases, with 11 bases between the two germline ends. CDR1 is MDHEN and CDR2 is SYDVKM in the germline V gene. The CDR3 totals 11 residues. Note on this clonotype: The antigen is not known.

MiXCR, applied by TCRdb to the RT-PCR reads, yields one record per CDR3 protein. Of 450,000 to 700,000 distinct CDR3 sequences detected, around 15% appear once; the ten largest clones hold around 10%. The clonotype comes from a man aged 45 to 65 who received an inactivated influenza vaccine. The chain carries TRBV28 and TRBJ2-3; D is undetermined. This specimen consisted of PBMCs from blood, obtained 11 to 12 days after vaccination. CDR3 loop: CAIHFRDTQYF. The CDR3 DNA sequence: TGTGCCATCCATTTCAGGGATACGCAGTATTTT.